This record looks at one TCR beta chain sequence and its context. Its specificity is unknown. One entry per CDR3 protein results from TCRdb running MiXCR on the RT-PCR reads. This sample has 860,000 or so distinct CDR3 sequences; over 20% occur once, and the top ten carry about 9.4%. The sample is drawn from a study of response to subunit inactivated influenza vaccine. The study's findings and limits: The authors offered the suggestion that each seasonal influenza vaccination recruits few new T cells.

This CDR3 spans 15 amino acids. Between the trimmed V and J ends, which lost 3 bases and 4 bases, there was a span of 17 bases. Germline lookup yields CDR1 DFQATT and CDR2 SNEGSKA (reference sequence). The source of this sequence is a man in his fifties or sixties who received an inactivated influenza vaccine. This sequence joins TRBV20-1 and TRBJ2-3, with D possibly being TRBD1 (6 bases). Sequenced material: PBMCs from blood, taken about 5 days after vaccination. The CDR3 loop is CSARGRPRGADTQYF. The CDR3 region has the DNA TGCAGTGCTAGGGGGCGTCCCAGGGGTGCAGATACGCAGTATTTT.